This TCR beta chain was profiled in a study of beta chain features in type 1 diabetes. Whole-study results and caveats: When Type 1 diabetes patients were examined, their TCRB CDR3s proved moderately but significantly shorter in all four CD4+ subsets.

A remark on this clone: What it recognizes is unknown.

Expressed TCRB transcripts were sequenced, since all the RNA that had been isolated was reverse transcribed. The method was immunoSEQ multiplex PCR; TCRdb's version includes in-frame clones alone and lacks a portion of them. Of under 200,000 clones in the sample, 6.5% to 8.5% were seen once. This CDR3 region has 15 residues. V lost 7 bases and J lost 5, with 20 bases in between. Germline CDR1 reads SGHTA; CDR2 reads FQGNSA. Sequencing was carried out using central memory CD4+ T cells from blood. The chain uses TRBV7-2 and TRBJ1-1; D is unresolved. This TCR was recovered from a woman aged 18-29 years with type 1 diabetes. DNA of the CDR3: TGTGCCAGCACTCTTTTCGTCGCCCTCGGGACTGAAGCTTTCTTT. Protein sequence: CASTLFVALGTEAFF.